The 6 T cell receptor beta chains below come from one sample, sequenced in a study of cytotoxic CD8 clonotypes in ibrutinib-treated CLL. Generated by immunoSEQ multiplex PCR, the TCRdb table keeps only in-frame clones and is missing some. The sample contains tens of thousands of clones, approximately 52% of which appear only once. The specimen comprised PBMCs, sampled after 24 months of ibrutinib treatment. Receptor source: a human donor with chronic lymphocytic leukemia.

This clone was seen more than once but under ten times. This chain links TRBV7-3 with TRBJ2-7, with TRBD1 identical over 10 bases. The junction had 7 bases not matched to a gene; V was cut back by 2 bases and J by 6 bases. The CDR3 spans 15 residues. Germline V gives CDR1 SGHTA, CDR2 FQGTGA. The CDR3 region is CASSLVGTGDGEQYF. CDR3 nucleotide sequence: TGTGCCAGCAGCTTAGTGGGGACAGGGGATGGCGAGCAGTACTTC.

This clone was seen a single time. The chain links TRBV5-1 to TRBJ2-2, with unresolved D. V lost 4 bases and J 2 bases, leaving 9 bases between the germline ends. This CDR3 is 14 amino acids long. Germline values: CDR1 SGHRS, CDR2 YFSETQ. CDR3 in amino acids: CASSRVPNTGELFF. The CDR3 DNA reads as TGCGCCAGCAGCAGGGTACCCAACACCGGGGAGCTGTTTTTT.

This chain connects TRBV28 to TRBJ2-5; D may be TRBD1 (6 bases). This CDR3 region has 14 residues. Deletions cut 8 bases from V and 7 bases from J, with 20 bases between. CDR1 is MDHEN, CDR2 SYDVKM, per germline. DNA for the CDR3: TGTGCCAGCGCTATAGCCAGGGGCCGGGGGACCCAGTACTTC. This sequence encodes CASAIARGRGTQYF. Full variable domain (rest looked up from reference TRBV28 and TRBJ2-5): DVKVTQSSRYLVKRTGEKVFLECVQDMDHENMFWYRQDPGLGLRLIYFSYDVKMKEKGDIPEGYSVSREKKERFSLILESASTNQTSMYLCASAIARGRGTQYFGPGTRLLVL.

The J gene is TRBJ2-7, the V gene TRBV2, with D perhaps being TRBD1 or TRBD2 (5 bases each). The CDR3 runs to 12 residues. The germline V and J ends were trimmed by 4 bases and 5 bases, with 9 bases remaining between them. Looked up from germline, CDR1 is SNHLY and CDR2 is FYNNEI. The CDR3 protein is CASSGDRNEQYF. CDR3 coding DNA: TGTGCCAGCAGTGGGGACCGCAACGAGCAGTACTTC.

The chain combines TRBV28 with TRBJ2-2; D uncertain. Per germline, CDR1 MDHEN and CDR2 SYDVKM. V was trimmed by 4 bases and J by 2 bases, leaving 23 bases between them. This CDR3 has 19 amino acids. The CDR3 DNA follows: TGTGCCAGCAGTTCTTTTCGTTTCCTAGTGACCAACAACACCGGGGAGCTGTTTTTT. This sequence encodes CASSSFRFLVTNNTGELFF.

The chain couples TRBV7-9 to TRBJ2-5; D unclear. Trimming cost V 3 bases and J 4 bases, with 9 bases left between them. CDR1 is SEHNR, CDR2 FQNEAQ, per germline (reference sequence). The CDR3 spans 13 residues. The CDR3 DNA reads as TGTGCCAGCAGCTTTTCTTACTCAGAGACCCAGTACTTC. This gives the protein CASSFSYSETQYF. Complete variable domain (other parts from reference TRBV7-9 and TRBJ2-5): DTGVSQNPRHKITKRGQNVTFRCDPISEHNRLYWYRQTLGQGPEFLTYFQNEAQLEKSRLLSDRFSAERPKGSFSTLEIQRTEQGDSAMYLCASSFSYSETQYFGPGTRLLVL.